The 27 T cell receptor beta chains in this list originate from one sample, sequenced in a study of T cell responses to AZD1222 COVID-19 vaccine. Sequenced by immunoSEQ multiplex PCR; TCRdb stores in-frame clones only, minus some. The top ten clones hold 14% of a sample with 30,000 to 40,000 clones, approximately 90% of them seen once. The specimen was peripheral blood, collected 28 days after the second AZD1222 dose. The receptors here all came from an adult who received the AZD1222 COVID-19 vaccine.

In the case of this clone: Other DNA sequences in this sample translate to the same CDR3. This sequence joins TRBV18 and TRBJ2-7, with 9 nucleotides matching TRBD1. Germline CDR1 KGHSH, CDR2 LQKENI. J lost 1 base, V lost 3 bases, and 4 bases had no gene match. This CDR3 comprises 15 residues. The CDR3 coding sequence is TGTGCCAGCTCACCTTCCGGGACAGGGTCCTACGAGCAGTACTTC. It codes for CASSPSGTGSYEQYF.

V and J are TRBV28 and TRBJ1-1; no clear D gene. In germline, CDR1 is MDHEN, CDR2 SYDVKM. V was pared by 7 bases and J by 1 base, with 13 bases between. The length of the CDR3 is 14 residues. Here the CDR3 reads CASTSSKRNTEAFF. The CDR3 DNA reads TGTGCCAGCACCTCTTCGAAGCGGAACACTGAAGCTTTCTTT. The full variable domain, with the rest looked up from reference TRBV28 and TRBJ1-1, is DVKVTQSSRYLVKRTGEKVFLECVQDMDHENMFWYRQDPGLGLRLIYFSYDVKMKEKGDIPEGYSVSREKKERFSLILESASTNQTSMYLCASTSSKRNTEAFFGQGTRLTVV.

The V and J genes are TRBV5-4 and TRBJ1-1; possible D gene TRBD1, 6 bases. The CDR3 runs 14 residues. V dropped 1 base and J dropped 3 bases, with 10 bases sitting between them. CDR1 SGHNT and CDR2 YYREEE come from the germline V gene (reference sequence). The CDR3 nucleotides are TGTGCCAGCAGCTTGCCAGGGGTCCACACTGAAGCTTTCTTT. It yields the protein CASSLPGVHTEAFF.

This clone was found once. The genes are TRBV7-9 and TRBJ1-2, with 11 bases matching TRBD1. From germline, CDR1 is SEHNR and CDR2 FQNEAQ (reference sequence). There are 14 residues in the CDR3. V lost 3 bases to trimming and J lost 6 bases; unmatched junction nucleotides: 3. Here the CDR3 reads CASSFWDRGDGYTF. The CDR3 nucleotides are TGTGCCAGCAGCTTTTGGGACAGGGGGGATGGCTACACCTTC.

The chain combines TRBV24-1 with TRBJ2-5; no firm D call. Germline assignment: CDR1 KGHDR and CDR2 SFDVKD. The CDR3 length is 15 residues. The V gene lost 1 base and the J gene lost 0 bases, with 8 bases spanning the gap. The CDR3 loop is CATSDFSEYQETQYF. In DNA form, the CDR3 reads TGTGCCACCAGTGATTTTTCAGAGTACCAAGAGACCCAGTACTTC.

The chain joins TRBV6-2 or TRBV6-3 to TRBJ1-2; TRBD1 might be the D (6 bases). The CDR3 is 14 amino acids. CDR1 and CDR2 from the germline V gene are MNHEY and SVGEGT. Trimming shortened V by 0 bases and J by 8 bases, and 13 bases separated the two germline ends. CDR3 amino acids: CASSYSTGAEGYTF. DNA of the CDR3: TGTGCCAGCAGTTACTCGACGGGGGCGGAAGGCTACACCTTC.

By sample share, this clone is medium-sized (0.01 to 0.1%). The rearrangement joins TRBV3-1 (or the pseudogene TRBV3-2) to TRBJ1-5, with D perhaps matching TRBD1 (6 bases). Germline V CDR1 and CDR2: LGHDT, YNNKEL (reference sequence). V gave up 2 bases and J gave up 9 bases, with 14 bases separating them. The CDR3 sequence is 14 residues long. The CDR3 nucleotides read TGTGCCAGCAGCCAAAGCAGGGGATTGGGGCCCCAGCATTTT. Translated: CASSQSRGLGPQHF.

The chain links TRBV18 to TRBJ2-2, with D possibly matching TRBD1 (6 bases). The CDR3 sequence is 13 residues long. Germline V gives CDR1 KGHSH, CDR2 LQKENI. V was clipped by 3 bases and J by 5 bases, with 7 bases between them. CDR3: CASSPRGTGELFF. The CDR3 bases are TGTGCCAGCTCACCCAGGGGAACCGGGGAGCTGTTTTTT.

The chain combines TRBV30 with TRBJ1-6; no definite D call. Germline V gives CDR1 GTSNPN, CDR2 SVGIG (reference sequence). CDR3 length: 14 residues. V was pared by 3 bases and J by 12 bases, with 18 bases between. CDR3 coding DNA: TGTGCCTGGAGCCCCGGAGTTCCCGGCGAACCCCTCCACTTT. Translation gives CAWSPGVPGEPLHF.

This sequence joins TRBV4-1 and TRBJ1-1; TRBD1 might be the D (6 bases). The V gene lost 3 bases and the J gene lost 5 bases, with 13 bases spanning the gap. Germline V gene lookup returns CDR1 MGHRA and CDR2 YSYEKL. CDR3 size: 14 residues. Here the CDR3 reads CASSHTGSFTEAFF. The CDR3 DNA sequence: TGCGCCAGCAGCCACACAGGGAGCTTTACTGAAGCTTTCTTT.

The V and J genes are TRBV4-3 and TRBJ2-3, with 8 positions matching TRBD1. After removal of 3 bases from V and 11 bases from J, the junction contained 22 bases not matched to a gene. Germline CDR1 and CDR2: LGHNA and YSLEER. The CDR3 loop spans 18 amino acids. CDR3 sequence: CASSQANRGELTWGEQYF. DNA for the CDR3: TGCGCCAGCAGCCAGGCCAACAGGGGGGAACTAACCTGGGGGGAGCAGTATTTT.

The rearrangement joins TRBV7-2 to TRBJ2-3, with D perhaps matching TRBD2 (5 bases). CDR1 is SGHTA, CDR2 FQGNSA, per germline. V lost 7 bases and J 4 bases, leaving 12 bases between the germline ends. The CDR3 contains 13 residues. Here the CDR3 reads CASTTRGADTQYF. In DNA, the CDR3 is TGTGCCAGCACCACACGGGGTGCAGATACGCAGTATTTT.

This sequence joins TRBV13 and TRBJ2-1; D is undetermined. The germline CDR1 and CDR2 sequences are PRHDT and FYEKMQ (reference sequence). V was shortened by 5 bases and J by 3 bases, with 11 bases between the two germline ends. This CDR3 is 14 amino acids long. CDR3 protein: CASSPKSRYNEQFF. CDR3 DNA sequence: TGTGCCAGCAGCCCCAAGTCCCGCTACAATGAGCAGTTCTTC.

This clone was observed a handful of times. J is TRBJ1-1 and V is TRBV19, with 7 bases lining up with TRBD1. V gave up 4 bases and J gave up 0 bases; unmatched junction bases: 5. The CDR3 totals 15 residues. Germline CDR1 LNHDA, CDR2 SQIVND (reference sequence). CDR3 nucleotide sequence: TGTGCCAGTAGTAAGAAAACAGGGGTGAACACTGAAGCTTTCTTT. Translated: CASSKKTGVNTEAFF. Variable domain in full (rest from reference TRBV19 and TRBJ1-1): DGGITQSPKYLFRKEGQNVTLSCEQNLNHDAMYWYRQDPGQGLRLIYYSQIVNDFQKGDIAEGYSVSREKKESFPLTVTSAQKNPTAFYLCASSKKTGVNTEAFFGQGTRLTVV.

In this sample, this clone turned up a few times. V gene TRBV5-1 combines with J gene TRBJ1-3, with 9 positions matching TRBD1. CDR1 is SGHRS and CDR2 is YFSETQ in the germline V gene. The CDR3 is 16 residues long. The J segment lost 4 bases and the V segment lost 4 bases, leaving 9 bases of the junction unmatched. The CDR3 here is CASSPGTGYTGNTIYF. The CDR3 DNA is TGCGCCAGCAGCCCAGGGACAGGGTATACCGGAAACACCATATATTTT.

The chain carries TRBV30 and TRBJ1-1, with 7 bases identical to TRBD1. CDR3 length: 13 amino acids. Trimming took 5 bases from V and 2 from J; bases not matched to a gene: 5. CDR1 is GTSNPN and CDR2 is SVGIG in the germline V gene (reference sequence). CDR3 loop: CAWAGQLNTEAFF. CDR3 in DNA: TGTGCCTGGGCGGGACAGCTAAACACTGAAGCTTTCTTT.

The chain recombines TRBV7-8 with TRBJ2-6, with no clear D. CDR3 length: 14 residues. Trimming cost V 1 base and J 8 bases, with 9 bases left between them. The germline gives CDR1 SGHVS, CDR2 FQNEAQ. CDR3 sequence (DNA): TGTGCCAGCAGCTTAGTGGGCAGATCCAACGTCCTGACTTTC. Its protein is CASSLVGRSNVLTF. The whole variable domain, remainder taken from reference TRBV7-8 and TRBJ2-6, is GAGVSQSPRYKVAKRGQDVALRCDPISGHVSLFWYQQALGQGPEFLTYFQNEAQLDKSGLPSDRFFAERPEGSVSTLKIQRTQQEDSAVYLCASSLVGRSNVLTFGAGSRLTVL.

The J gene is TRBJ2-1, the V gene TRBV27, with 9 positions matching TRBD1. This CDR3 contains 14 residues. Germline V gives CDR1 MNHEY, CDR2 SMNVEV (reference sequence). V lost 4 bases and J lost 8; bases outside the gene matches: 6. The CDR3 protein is CASSSGTGLDEQFF. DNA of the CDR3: TGTGCCAGCAGTTCGGGGACAGGGCTCGATGAGCAGTTCTTC.

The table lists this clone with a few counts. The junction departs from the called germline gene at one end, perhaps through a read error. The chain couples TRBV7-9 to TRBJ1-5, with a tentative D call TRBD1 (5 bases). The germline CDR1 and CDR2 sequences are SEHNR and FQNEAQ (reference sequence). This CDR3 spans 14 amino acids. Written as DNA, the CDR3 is TGTGCCAGCAGCCTAGCGGGGGGGAGTCAGCCCCAGCATTTT. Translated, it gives CASSLAGGSQPQHF.

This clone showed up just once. CDR3: CASSVGTGAIKYNYGYTF. CDR3 bases: TGTGCCAGCAGCGTAGGGACAGGGGCCATAAAATATAACTATGGCTACACCTTC. This chain joins TRBV9 and TRBJ1-2; 9 bases fit TRBD1. The CDR3 sequence is 18 residues long. Germline CDR1 and CDR2: SGDLS and YYNGEE. V lost 0 bases, J lost 1 base, and 10 bases stayed unmatched.

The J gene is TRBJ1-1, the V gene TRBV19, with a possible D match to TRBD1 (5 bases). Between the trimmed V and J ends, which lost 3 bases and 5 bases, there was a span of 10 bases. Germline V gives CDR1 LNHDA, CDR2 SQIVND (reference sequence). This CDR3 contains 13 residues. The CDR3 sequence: CASSMGRRTEAFF. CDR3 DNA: TGTGCCAGTAGTATGGGGCGTCGAACTGAAGCTTTCTTT. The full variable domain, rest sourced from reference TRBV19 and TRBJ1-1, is DGGITQSPKYLFRKEGQNVTLSCEQNLNHDAMYWYRQDPGQGLRLIYYSQIVNDFQKGDIAEGYSVSREKKESFPLTVTSAQKNPTAFYLCASSMGRRTEAFFGQGTRLTVV.

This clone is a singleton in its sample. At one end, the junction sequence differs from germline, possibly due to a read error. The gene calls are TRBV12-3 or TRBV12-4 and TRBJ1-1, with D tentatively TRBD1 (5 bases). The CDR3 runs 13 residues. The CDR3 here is CASSWGEEGRRIF. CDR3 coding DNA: TGTGCCAGCAGTTGGGGGGAGGAAGGGCGTCGGATCTTT.

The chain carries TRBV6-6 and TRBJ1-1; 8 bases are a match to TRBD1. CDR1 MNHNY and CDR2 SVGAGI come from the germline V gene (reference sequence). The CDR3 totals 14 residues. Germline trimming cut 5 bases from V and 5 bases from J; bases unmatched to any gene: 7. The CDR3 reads CASSTGQGGTEAFF. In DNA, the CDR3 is TGTGCCAGCAGTACCGGACAGGGAGGTACTGAAGCTTTCTTT.

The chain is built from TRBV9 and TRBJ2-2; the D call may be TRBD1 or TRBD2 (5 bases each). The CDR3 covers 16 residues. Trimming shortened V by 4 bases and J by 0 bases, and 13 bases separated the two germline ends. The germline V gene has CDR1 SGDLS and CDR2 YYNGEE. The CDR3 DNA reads TGTGCCAGCAGCCCCCCCGGGGCAGCGAACACCGGGGAGCTGTTTTTT. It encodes CASSPPGAANTGELFF.

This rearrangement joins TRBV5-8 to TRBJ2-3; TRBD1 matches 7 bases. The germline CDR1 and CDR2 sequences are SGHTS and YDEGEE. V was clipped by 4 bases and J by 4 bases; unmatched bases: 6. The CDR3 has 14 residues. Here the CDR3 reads CASSPDRAADTQYF. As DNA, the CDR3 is TGTGCCAGCAGCCCAGACAGGGCGGCAGATACGCAGTATTTT.

In nucleotides, the CDR3 is TGTGCCAGCAGCCAGCCCCCCTGGGAGCCCAACACTGAAGCTTTCTTT. It codes for CASSQPPWEPNTEAFF. V usage is TRBV3-1 (or the pseudogene TRBV3-2) and J usage is TRBJ1-1, with no clear D. The V gene lost 3 bases and the J gene lost 2 bases, with 16 bases spanning the gap. This CDR3 is built from 16 residues. Germline V gives CDR1 LGHDT, CDR2 YNNKEL (reference sequence).

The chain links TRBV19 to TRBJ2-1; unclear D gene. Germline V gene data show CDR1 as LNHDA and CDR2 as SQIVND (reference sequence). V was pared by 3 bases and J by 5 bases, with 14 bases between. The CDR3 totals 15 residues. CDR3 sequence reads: CASSIGPLPNNEQFF. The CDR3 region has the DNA TGTGCCAGTAGTATCGGACCGCTCCCGAACAATGAGCAGTTCTTC.